Each of the 8 T cell receptor beta chains below was sequenced from the same sample in a study of T-cell memory formation after mild COVID-19. TCRdb recomputed calls from the 5' RACE reads with MiXCR, one row per CDR3 protein. The table includes around 320,000 distinct CDR3 sequences, roughly a fifth detected once. The sequenced sample consisted of PBMCs or a T cell subset sorted from them (not recorded which). These receptors came from a man in his late teens or twenties who had mild COVID-19 (a few samples of this study predate the infection). Cell type and time point are not known.

V gene TRBV19 combines with J gene TRBJ2-7; 7 positions agree with TRBD1. With V trimmed by 3 bases and J by 12 bases, 5 bases remained unmatched. Germline CDR1 is LNHDA and CDR2 is SQIVND (reference sequence). CDR3 size: 11 residues. In DNA, the CDR3 is TGTGCCAGTAGTATCGAGACAGGGATGTACTTC. Encoded protein: CASSIETGMYF.

This clonotype was seen just once. This chain joins TRBV7-3 and TRBJ2-2, with D perhaps assigned TRBD1 or TRBD2 (5 bases each). Germline assignment: CDR1 SGHTA and CDR2 FQGTGA. CDR3 length: 17 amino acids. V was shortened by 5 bases and J by 6 bases, with 22 bases between the two germline ends. This chain's CDR3 is CASSAWGRIRHPGELFF. For the CDR3, the DNA is TGTGCCAGCAGCGCCTGGGGACGTATCCGACACCCCGGGGAGCTGTTTTTT.

CDR3: CASSRQVDTEAFF. The CDR3 nucleotides are TGTGCCAGCAGCCGCCAGGTGGACACTGAAGCTTTCTTT. The V and J genes are TRBV7-6 and TRBJ1-1, with D unresolved. The germline gives CDR1 SGHVS, CDR2 FNYEAQ. The CDR3 loop spans 13 amino acids. Trimming pared 5 bases from V and 3 bases from J, leaving 10 bases between.

This clonotype was seen only a few times. The J gene is TRBJ2-7, the V gene TRBV20-1; 10 nucleotides align to TRBD1. Trimming at V came to 6 bases and at J to 5 bases, leaving 7 bases not matched to a gene. This CDR3 is built from 13 residues. Germline V CDR1 and CDR2: DFQATT, SNEGSKA (reference sequence). CDR3 DNA: TGCAGTGCCCGGACAGGGGGAATCGACGAGCAGTACTTC. This translates into CSARTGGIDEQYF.

This clonotype was observed a handful of times. The chain combines TRBV11-1 with TRBJ2-4; TRBD2 matches 8 bases. There are 11 residues in the CDR3. CDR1 is SGHAT and CDR2 is FQDESV in the germline V gene (reference sequence). With V trimmed by 5 bases and J by 9 bases, 0 bases remained unmatched. DNA of the CDR3: TGTGCCAGCAGCGGGACTAGCATTCAGTACTTC. Protein sequence: CASSGTSIQYF.

The table lists this clonotype with a few counts. CDR3 sequence (DNA): TGTGCCACCCGGGCGACAGGGTCAACAGATACGCAGTATTTT. Residues: CATRATGSTDTQYF. The chain employs TRBV6-1 and TRBJ2-3; TRBD1 aligns across 7 bases. Unmatched junction bases numbered 10, after V lost 10 bases and J lost 3 bases. Germline CDR1 MNHNS, CDR2 SASEGT. The CDR3 loop spans 14 amino acids.

This clonotype was detected only a few times. The rearrangement links TRBV15 to TRBJ2-1; 9 nucleotides align to TRBD2. V shed 1 base and J 13 bases; nucleotides not matched to a gene: 8. CDR1 LNHNV and CDR2 YYDKDF come from the germline V gene (reference sequence). The CDR3 sequence is 14 residues long. CDR3 in amino acids: CATSRVGGGAIQFF. In DNA form, the CDR3 reads TGTGCCACCAGCAGAGTCGGCGGGGGGGCGATTCAGTTCTTC.

J is TRBJ2-1 and V is TRBV7-9; D is possibly TRBD2 (5 bases). This CDR3 spans 15 amino acids. The ends were cut back, 4 bases at V and 7 bases at J, with 17 bases in the middle. Germline V gene lookup returns CDR1 SEHNR and CDR2 FQNEAQ (reference sequence). CDR3 bases: TGTGCCAGCAGCTCTGGGAGAGGGTCGACTAATGAGCAGTTCTTC. The encoded protein is CASSSGRGSTNEQFF.